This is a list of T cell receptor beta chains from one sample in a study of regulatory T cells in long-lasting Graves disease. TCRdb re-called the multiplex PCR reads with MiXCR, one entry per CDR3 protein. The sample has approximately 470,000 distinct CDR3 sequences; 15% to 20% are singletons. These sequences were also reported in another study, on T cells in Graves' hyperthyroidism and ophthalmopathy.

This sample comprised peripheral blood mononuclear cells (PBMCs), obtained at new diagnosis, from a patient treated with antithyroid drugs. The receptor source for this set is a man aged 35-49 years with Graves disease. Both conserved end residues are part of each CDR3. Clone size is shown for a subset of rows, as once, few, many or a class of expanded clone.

CASSSAPQGRWAGELFF many TRBV11-2
CASSRGTGNEKLFF - TRBV7-3
CASRSAGGPETQYF - TRBV28
CASSLGGGLNNEQFF many TRBV11-3
CAWMTGDYGYTF many TRBV30
CASSYSSGRDRHNEQFF many TRBV6-2/TRBV6-3
CASSQDPGSASYNEQFF - TRBV4-1
CATSRDIGDYYEQYF - TRBV15
CASTGGAGVSRTDTQYF many TRBV12-3/TRBV12-4
CASSLHPAEITDTQYF - TRBV27
CSAPGTRTFYEQYF many TRBV20-1
CASSYSTRMPGQLNYEQYF many TRBV6-2/TRBV6-3
CASRPTAGRTPESSYNEQFF many TRBV28
CATSDPVGQSNTGELFF many TRBV24-1
CSARAYRGYQPQHF many TRBV20-1
CASSAPLGSGQETQYF many TRBV5-1
CASSPIPGTDTQYF few TRBV2
CASSPPGTSGSARTSYNEQFF - TRBV7-9
CASSQSWNTGELVF - TRBV3-1
CASSVEGQLEYGYTF - TRBV9
CASSYGVTYEQFF - TRBV6-9
CASSRGDRGQETQYF - TRBV5-1
CAWSSPWDSYEQYF many TRBV30
CASSEAFGGSGTTDTQYF many TRBV6-1
CASTLGGFGYTF many TRBV28
CASSPPRSTGNEQFF few TRBV3-1
CASSEGPNEQETQYF - TRBV2
CASSLGQFQETQYF many TRBV2
CASSYEPQTHFTYEQYF many TRBV28
CSVEVVKRRYEQFF many TRBV29-1
CSASYRVSYEQYF many TRBV20-1
CASSSWTSGANVLTF few TRBV6-5
CASRLPGQGTDTQYF many TRBV28
CSARMRGLYNEQFF - TRBV20-1
CASSVSASSYNEQFF many TRBV5-1
CATSRAAGVGTGELFF many TRBV15
CASSSRGANTEAFF many TRBV5-1
CSVGPDYPLTGELFF - TRBV29-1
CASRGLAGGELFF - TRBV28
CSVGGGRNYEQYF - TRBV29-1
CATSRETAYEQYF few TRBV15